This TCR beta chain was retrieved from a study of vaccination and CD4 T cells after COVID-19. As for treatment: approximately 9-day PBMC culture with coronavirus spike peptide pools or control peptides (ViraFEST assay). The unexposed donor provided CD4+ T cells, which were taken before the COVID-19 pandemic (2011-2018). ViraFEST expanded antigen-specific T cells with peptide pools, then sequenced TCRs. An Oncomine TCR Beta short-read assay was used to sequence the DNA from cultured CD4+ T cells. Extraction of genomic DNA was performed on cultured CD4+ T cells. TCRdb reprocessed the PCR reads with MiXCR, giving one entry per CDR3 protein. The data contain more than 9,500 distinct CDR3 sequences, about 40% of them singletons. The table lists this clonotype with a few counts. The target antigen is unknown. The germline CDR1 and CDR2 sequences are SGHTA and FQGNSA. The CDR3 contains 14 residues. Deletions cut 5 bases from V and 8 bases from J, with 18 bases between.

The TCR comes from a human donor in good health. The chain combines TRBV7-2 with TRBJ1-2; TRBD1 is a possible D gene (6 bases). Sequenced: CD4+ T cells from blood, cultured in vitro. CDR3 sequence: CASSAYTGMGGYTF. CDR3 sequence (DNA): TGTGCCAGCAGCGCATACACAGGGATGGGCGGCTACACCTTC.